The present T cell receptor (beta chain) was sequenced within a study of T cell repertoires in cytomegalovirus infection. Study as a whole: HLA-B-restricted CMV epitopes that are well studied, plus recently identified HLA-C-restricted ones, were used by the study. Public TCR beta signatures indicated both CMV infection and matching HLA type. Study-wide results and limits: Cumulative frequency of public TCR beta families picked out carriers of CMV plus the relevant HLA. Dominant in the ex vivo response were TCR beta clonotypes restricted by HLA-C and specific for CMV.

TCRdb passed the reads through MiXCR, listing each CDR3 protein once. The table records about 83,000 distinct CDR3 sequences, 45% to 55% of them present only once. This clonotype was found a few times. Its cognate antigen is unknown. Trimming removed 5 bases from V and 10 bases from J; junction bases left unmatched: 8. The germline gives CDR1 MNHEY, CDR2 SMNVEV (reference sequence). This CDR3 comprises 13 residues. This TCR derives from a human donor in good health (CMV status not recorded). Some clones in this sample may be carry-over from other donors' samples. The chain couples TRBV27 to TRBJ1-1, with 9 bases aligning to TRBD1. Sequencing was performed on CD8+ T cells from cultured PBMCs, taken from culture after CMV antigen stimulation. CDR3 protein: CASSSGTGKGAFF. CDR3 DNA sequence: TGTGCCAGCAGTAGTGGGACAGGGAAGGGAGCTTTCTTT.